This is a list of T cell receptor beta chains from one sample in a study of CD8+ T cells in alopecia areata. The table came from immunoSEQ multiplex PCR; TCRdb's copy has only in-frame clones and leaves some out. The sample holds 150,000 to 200,000 clones, more than 50% seen once. Sample: CD4+ T cells sorted from blood, taken at week 24, from a patient treated with tofacitinib. The receptors originated from a human donor with alopecia areata. CDR3s leave out the opening cysteine and the closing phenylalanine or tryptophan. Fields, in order: CDR3 protein, V gene.

CDR3: ASSEVPGLGTEAF; V: TRBV6-1
CDR3: AWRSRGGEKLF; V: TRBV30
CDR3: ASSLDLAQPQH; V: TRBV7-9
CDR3: SALEGSGNQPQH; V: TRBV29-1
CDR3: ASSIDRDYGYT; V: TRBV7-3
CDR3: ASSVGALPNQPQH; V: TRBV19
CDR3: SVSDTSSYEQY; V: TRBV29-1
CDR3: ASTRGPNSPLH; V: TRBV25-1
CDR3: ASRPQSLNEQF; V: TRBV6-5
CDR3: ASGRQGGETQY; V: TRBV5-1
CDR3: AWSGTGDAQH; V: TRBV30
CDR3: ASSVALTSGDNEQF; V: TRBV9
CDR3: AWTLRGVGTEAF; V: TRBV30
CDR3: ASSFGQGAPNTEAF; V: TRBV5-1
CDR3: SVAGTGMNTEAF; V: TRBV29-1
CDR3: ASSLSGLGQPQH; V: TRBV11-2
CDR3: ASSVGGQGDLSPLH; V: TRBV9
CDR3: ASSIGRGSTVSNQPQH; V: TRBV19
CDR3: ASIPIYTGELF; V: TRBV6-5
CDR3: ASTSGTANTGELF; V: TRBV25-1
CDR3: ASSLDALQETQY; V: TRBV5-1
CDR3: ASSLGGKRSYEQY; V: TRBV7-2
CDR3: ASSLDRGPYEQY; V: TRBV7-6
CDR3: ASSFLAGSSYNEQF; V: TRBV2
CDR3: ASSQAQRGAYTDTQY; V: TRBV4-3
CDR3: SVRSGQASEQY; V: TRBV29-1
CDR3: ASSVVSMVAQDTQY; V: TRBV9
CDR3: ASTLSRDRVGNTEAF; V: TRBV2
CDR3: ASSQFNYQPQH; V: TRBV7-2
CDR3: ATSREDRTGANVLT; V: TRBV15
CDR3: ASSESGVETQY; V: TRBV10-1
CDR3: ASRLPGGALH; V: TRBV7-2
CDR3: ASSLLRTSGGNEQF; V: TRBV5-4